This T cell receptor beta chain stems from a study of low-dose radiotherapy and immunotherapy resistance in tumors. The overall study: Cohort 1 was treated with 0.5 Gy per fraction at 2-week intervals, amounting to 6.5 Gy overall. With 1 Gy per fraction every two weeks, Cohort 2 accumulated 13 Gy across 26 weeks. Ipilimumab 1 mg/kg every six weeks, together with nivolumab 240 mg every two weeks, was given intravenously to patients. Patients took aspirin (300 mg orally, daily) for four cycles beginning at cycle 1 day 1.

This clonotype was recorded many times. Time point of the sample: before trial treatment. Gene-specific TRAV and TRBV primers were used for first-strand cDNA, covering alpha and beta chains. Amplification, which lasted approximately 20 PCR cycles, used a constant-region primer and V-primer adapter to amplify TCRs. In TCRdb, the reads were re-called with MiXCR into one record per CDR3 protein. The table shows about 39,000 distinct CDR3 sequences, with 25% to 40% occurring only once. Sequencing used PBMCs, obtained before treatment. This TCR was sampled from a male donor with gallbladder cancer.

The CDR3 bases are TGTGCCAGCAGCGCCAGACTAGCGGGGGCATCCTACGAGCAGTACTTC. This gives the protein CASSARLAGASYEQYF. The J gene is TRBJ2-7, the V gene TRBV7-2, with TRBD2 matching 12 bases. This CDR3 comprises 16 residues. The V and J ends lost 5 bases and 1 base, in that order; junction bases with no gene match: 6. CDR1 SGHTA and CDR2 FQGNSA come from the germline V gene.